This T cell receptor beta chain was found in a study of cytomegalovirus exposure and HLA in healthy donors. Findings and caveats of the study: Rare sequences made up most TCRs, while some public TCRs were found in many donors.

Germline loops: CDR1 PRHDT, CDR2 FYEKMQ (reference sequence). The CDR3 is 16 residues long. Trimming cost V 4 bases and J 4 bases, with 19 bases left between them. The primer mix had 60 Vbeta and 13 Jbeta primers. The table came from immunoSEQ multiplex PCR; TCRdb's copy has only in-frame clones and leaves some out. This table has about 82,000 clones, 70% to 85% appearing once. As regards this clone: The antigen is not known.

This receptor was identified in a human donor in good health. The J gene is TRBJ1-2, the V gene TRBV13; no clear D gene. Material: PBMCs. CDR3 residues: CASSSLGLERVYGYTF. DNA of the CDR3: TGTGCCAGCAGCTCGCTTGGGTTGGAGCGGGTCTATGGCTACACCTTC.